This T cell receptor beta chain stems from a study of T cells in tuberculosis. Overall study context: The T cells targeted glucose monomycolate, a mycobacterial lipid, via CD1B.

Cells were sorted from thawed PBMC rested overnight and stained with GMM-loaded CD1B tetramer, viability dye and anti-CD3. CD1B tetramers were loaded with Rhodococcus equi-derived C32 glucose monomycolate. Tetramer-sorted PBMC had been CD14 monocyte-depleted before freezing. From each donor, some 91,000 tetramer-negative cells were sorted. Chain pairing is unknown; alpha and beta were sequenced separately. The method was immunoSEQ multiplex PCR; TCRdb's version includes in-frame clones alone and lacks a portion of them. The repertoire holds tens of thousands of clones, about nine tenths seen once, with approximately 2% in the top ten. Per the germline V gene, CDR1 is SNHLY and CDR2 is FYNNEI. With 4 bases clipped from V and 4 bases from J, the junction kept 3 bases outside the gene matches. The CDR3 runs 15 residues.

Sample: CD1b-GMM tetramer-negative cells sorted from PBMCs. This chain uses TRBV2 with TRBJ2-6; 8 nucleotides line up with TRBD1. The source of this sequence is an adult woman with latent tuberculosis. CDR3 residues: CASSGGDRGANVLTF. DNA for the CDR3: TGTGCCAGCAGTGGGGGGGACAGGGGGGCCAACGTCCTGACTTTC.